Listed here are 16 T cell receptor beta chains from one sample, sequenced in a study of OX40 agonist ivuxolimab in advanced cancers. Produced via immunoSEQ multiplex PCR; TCRdb's table is partial and in-frame only. This table has around 33,000 clones, around 80% appearing once. The sample was CD4+ or CD8+ T cells sorted from blood, taken in a trial of the OX40 agonist ivuxolimab. These receptors came from an adult with an advanced solid tumor such as melanoma, head and neck, liver or kidney cancer.

The chain links TRBV2 to TRBJ2-1; 7 positions match TRBD2. This CDR3 has 16 amino acids. Losses at the gene ends were 7 bases for V and 3 bases for J; bases not matched to a gene: 12. In germline, CDR1 is SNHLY, CDR2 FYNNEI. The CDR3 here is CASNPDGGMSYNEQFF. CDR3 sequence (DNA): TGTGCCAGCAACCCAGACGGGGGGATGAGCTACAATGAGCAGTTCTTC.

The rearrangement links TRBV7-9 to TRBJ2-3, with 10 positions matching TRBD1. After removal of 7 bases from V and 1 base from J, the junction contained 5 bases not matched to a gene. This CDR3 is 15 amino acids long. The germline CDR1 and CDR2 sequences are SEHNR and FQNEAQ (reference sequence). CDR3 sequence reads: CASNPDRGGTDTQYF. CDR3 in DNA: TGTGCCAGCAACCCGGACAGGGGGGGCACAGATACGCAGTATTTT. Supplemented by reference TRBV7-9 and TRBJ2-3, the full variable domain reads DTGVSQNPRHKITKRGQNVTFRCDPISEHNRLYWYRQTLGQGPEFLTYFQNEAQLEKSRLLSDRFSAERPKGSFSTLEIQRTEQGDSAMYLCASNPDRGGTDTQYFGPGTRLTVL.

The CDR3 sequence: CASSPLTSADTQYF. DNA of the CDR3: TGTGCCAGCAGCCCCTTGACTAGCGCAGATACGCAGTATTTT. The rearrangement links TRBV7-2 to TRBJ2-3, with TRBD2 matching 8 bases. The CDR3 runs 14 residues. The V segment lost 5 bases and the J segment 4 bases; nucleotides outside the gene matches: 5. Per germline, CDR1 SGHTA and CDR2 FQGNSA.

CDR3 protein: CASSLAIQYTDTQYF. CDR3 nucleotides: TGTGCCAGCAGCTTAGCGATCCAGTACACAGATACGCAGTATTTT. J is TRBJ2-3 and V is TRBV7-2; D is unresolved. CDR1 SGHTA and CDR2 FQGNSA come from the germline V gene. Deletions cut 0 bases from V and 2 bases from J, with 9 bases between. The CDR3 spans 15 residues.

The gene calls are TRBV7-2 and TRBJ1-4; D is unclear. This CDR3 is built from 15 residues. V lost 3 bases and J 0 bases, leaving 8 bases between the germline ends. Germline V gene sequence: CDR1 SGHTA, CDR2 FQGNSA. The CDR3 bases are TGTGCCAGCAGCTTGAAGACCGCAACTAATGAAAAACTGTTTTTT. Protein: CASSLKTATNEKLFF. The whole variable domain, remainder taken from reference TRBV7-2 and TRBJ1-4, is GAGVSQSPSNKVTEKGKDVELRCDPISGHTALYWYRQSLGQGLEFLIYFQGNSAPDKSGLPSDRFSAERTGGSVSTLTIQRTQQEDSAVYLCASSLKTATNEKLFFGSGTQLSVL.

The rearrangement links TRBV19 to TRBJ2-3; 12 bases fit TRBD1. V lost 6 bases and J lost 4; bases outside the gene matches: 8. The CDR3 length is 16 residues. Germline V gene data show CDR1 as LNHDA and CDR2 as SQIVND (reference sequence). CDR3 sequence: CASRPGQGAGADTQYF. The CDR3 DNA reads TGTGCCAGTAGACCGGGACAGGGGGCCGGGGCAGATACGCAGTATTTT. The full variable domain, its missing parts supplied by reference TRBV19 and TRBJ2-3, is DGGITQSPKYLFRKEGQNVTLSCEQNLNHDAMYWYRQDPGQGLRLIYYSQIVNDFQKGDIAEGYSVSREKKESFPLTVTSAQKNPTAFYLCASRPGQGAGADTQYFGPGTRLTVL.

This clone was observed a single time. The rearrangement links TRBV14 to TRBJ2-7; TRBD2 matches at 10 bases. The V segment lost 5 bases and the J segment 3 bases; nucleotides outside the gene matches: 7. In germline, CDR1 is SGHDN, CDR2 FVKESK. This CDR3 spans 15 amino acids. The CDR3 region has the DNA TGTGCCAGCAGCATGGTACTAGCGGGAAGCTACGAGCAGTACTTC. Amino acids: CASSMVLAGSYEQYF.

The V gene is TRBV9, the J gene TRBJ1-1, with D maybe TRBD1 (5 bases). Trimming removed 0 bases from V and 5 bases from J, with 17 bases in between. Germline CDR1 SGDLS, CDR2 YYNGEE. The CDR3 has 16 amino acids. CDR3 in DNA: TGTGCCAGCAGCGTAGACCGGTCGGAGGGGAGTACTGAAGCTTTCTTT. This codes for CASSVDRSEGSTEAFF.

This clone was seen a single time. This chain links TRBV6-5 with TRBJ1-1; 7 nucleotides match TRBD1. This CDR3 has 13 amino acids. Germline-derived CDR1 and CDR2 are MNHEY and SVGAGI. The junction had 5 bases not matched to a gene; V was cut back by 5 bases and J by 5 bases. The CDR3 spells CASSTNRGTEAFF. The CDR3 DNA reads TGTGCCAGCAGTACCAACAGGGGAACTGAAGCTTTCTTT.

This clone appeared a single time. The V call is TRBV9, the J call TRBJ1-4, with D hard to call. Trimming removed 0 bases at V and 8 bases at J, with 14 bases between. Germline V lookup: CDR1 SGDLS, CDR2 YYNGEE. The CDR3 extends over 15 amino acids. The CDR3 bases are TGTGCCAGCAGCGTAGCTGGCGGGGTTGGAGAAAAACTGTTTTTT. This codes for CASSVAGGVGEKLFF.

The chain uses TRBV7-2 and TRBJ2-7, with D possibly TRBD1 on 5 matching bases. V lost 5 bases, J lost 6 bases, and 14 bases lay in between. The CDR3 length is 13 residues. Germline V gene sequence: CDR1 SGHTA, CDR2 FQGNSA. CDR3 sequence: CASSQTPTGEQYF. The CDR3, as DNA: TGTGCCAGCAGCCAAACCCCCACAGGCGAGCAGTACTTC.

The J gene is TRBJ1-1, the V gene TRBV4-3, with D maybe TRBD1 (6 bases). This CDR3 contains 14 residues. Deletions cut 2 bases from V and 7 bases from J, with 14 bases between. Per germline, CDR1 LGHNA and CDR2 YSLEER. The CDR3, as DNA: TGCGCCAGCAGCCAAACAGGGAGTGTAGGTGAAGCTTTCTTT. Translating gives CASSQTGSVGEAFF.

The rearrangement uses TRBV12-5 and TRBJ1-1, with no clear D. CDR3 length: 17 residues. The germline V and J ends were trimmed by 0 bases and 1 base, with 15 bases remaining between them. Germline V gives CDR1 LGHNT, CDR2 FRNRAP. The CDR3 DNA reads TGTGCTAGTGGTTTGGTACCGGGTGGAAAAGGGAACACTGAAGCTTTCTTT. Translation: CASGLVPGGKGNTEAFF.

This sequence joins TRBV18 and TRBJ2-7; 7 bases line up with TRBD1. The J segment lost 5 bases and the V segment lost 2 bases, leaving 6 bases of the junction unmatched. CDR3 size: 14 residues. In germline, CDR1 is KGHSH, CDR2 LQKENI. The CDR3, as DNA: TGTGCCAGCTCACCATCCAGGGGGAAGGACGAGCAGTACTTC. Encoded protein: CASSPSRGKDEQYF.

This chain joins TRBV7-2 and TRBJ1-2; 8 bases match TRBD1. V was pared by 5 bases and J by 8 bases, with 10 bases of the junction left unmatched. The V gene's germline CDR1 is SGHTA and CDR2 FQGNSA. This CDR3 comprises 14 residues. CDR3 region: CASSLDRVKRGYTF. CDR3 nucleotides: TGTGCCAGCAGCCTGGACAGGGTTAAGAGGGGCTACACCTTC.

Only a few counts were recorded for this clone. The chain is built from TRBV5-1 and TRBJ2-2; D may be TRBD1 (6 bases). Germline V lookup: CDR1 SGHRS, CDR2 YFSETQ. This CDR3 is 16 amino acids long. Trimming removed 4 bases from V and 1 base from J, with 14 bases in between. CDR3 sequence reads: CASSLAGTMNTGELFF. Here the CDR3 DNA reads TGCGCCAGCAGCCTAGCCGGGACAATGAACACCGGGGAGCTGTTTTTT.